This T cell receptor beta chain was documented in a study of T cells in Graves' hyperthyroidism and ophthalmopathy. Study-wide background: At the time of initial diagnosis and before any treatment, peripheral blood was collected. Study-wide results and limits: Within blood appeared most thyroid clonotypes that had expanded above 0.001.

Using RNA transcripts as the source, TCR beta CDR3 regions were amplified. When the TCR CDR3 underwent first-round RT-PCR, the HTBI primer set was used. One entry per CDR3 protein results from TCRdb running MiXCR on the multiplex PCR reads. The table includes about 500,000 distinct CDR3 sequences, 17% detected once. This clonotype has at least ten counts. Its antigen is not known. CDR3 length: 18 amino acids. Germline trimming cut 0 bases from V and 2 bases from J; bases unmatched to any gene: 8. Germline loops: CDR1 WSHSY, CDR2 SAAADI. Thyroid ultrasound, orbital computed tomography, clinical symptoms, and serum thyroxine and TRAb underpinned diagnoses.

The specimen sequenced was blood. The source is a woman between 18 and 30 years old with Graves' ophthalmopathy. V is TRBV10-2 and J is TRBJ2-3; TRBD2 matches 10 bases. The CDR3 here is CASSESVSLAGNTDTQYF. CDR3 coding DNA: TGCGCCAGCAGTGAGTCCGTTTCACTAGCGGGGAACACAGATACGCAGTATTTT.